The sequence of this TCR beta chain was determined in a study of T cell responses to AZD1222 COVID-19 vaccine. General study points: White British donors predominated, females outnumbered males, and clonal diversity was possibly underestimated. Unmutated variant regions reportedly attract nearly half of all spike-specific TCRs. The study found vaccine-associated CD4 TCRs spanning spike, dominant at 160-218 and 743-854.

CDR3 length equals 16 residues. The germline CDR1 and CDR2 sequences are SEHNR and FQNEAQ (reference sequence). V lost 5 bases, J lost 0 bases, and 14 bases lay in between. About this clone: The target antigen is unknown.

Sequencing used immunoSEQ multiplex PCR; TCRdb keeps in-frame clones, though not all of them. The table shows approximately 90,000 clones, with roughly 90% occurring only once. The chain couples TRBV7-9 to TRBJ1-3; D is perhaps TRBD1 (6 bases). The receptor was isolated from an adult in good health. This material consisted of peripheral blood, taken on day 0 of AZD1222 vaccination. For the CDR3, the DNA is TGTGCCAGCAGCCCAGGGAGACAGGTCTCTGGAAACACCATATATTTT. As protein: CASSPGRQVSGNTIYF.